This TCR beta chain came from a study of early T cells in non-severe SARS-CoV-2 infection. Molecules of cDNA were individually given unique molecular identifiers that were attached to them. TCRdb fed the 5' RACE reads into MiXCR, producing one record per CDR3 protein. The sample lists some 98,000 distinct CDR3 sequences, roughly 17% seen once, with roughly 1.3% in the top ten. The CDR3 is 12 residues long. Trimming took off 3 bases at V and 6 bases at J, with 8 bases between the two ends. Per the germline V gene, CDR1 is MNHEY and CDR2 is SMNVEV (reference sequence). There are a few counts of this clonotype.

Material for sequencing was whole blood. The TCR originated in an adult who was a healthcare worker with PCR-confirmed SARS-CoV-2 infection or an uninfected control (not recorded which). The chain is built from TRBV27 and TRBJ1-1, with D perhaps matching TRBD1 (5 bases). The CDR3: CASSFGTSEAFF. CDR3 sequence (DNA): TGTGCCAGCAGTTTCGGGACCTCTGAAGCTTTCTTT.